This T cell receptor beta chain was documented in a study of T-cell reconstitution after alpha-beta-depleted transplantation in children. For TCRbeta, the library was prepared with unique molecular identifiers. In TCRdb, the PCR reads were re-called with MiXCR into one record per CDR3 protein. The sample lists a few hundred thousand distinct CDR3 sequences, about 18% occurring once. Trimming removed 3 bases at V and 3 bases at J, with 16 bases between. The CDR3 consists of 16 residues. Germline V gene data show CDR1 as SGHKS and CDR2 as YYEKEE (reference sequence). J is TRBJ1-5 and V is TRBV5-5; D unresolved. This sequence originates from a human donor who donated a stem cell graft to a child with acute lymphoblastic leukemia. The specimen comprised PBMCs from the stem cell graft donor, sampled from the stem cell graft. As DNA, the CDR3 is TGTGCCAGCAGCTCGGAAGGCAGACACTCCAATCAGCCCCAGCATTTT. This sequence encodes CASSSEGRHSNQPQHF.